Below, 19 T cell receptor beta chains from the same sample are listed, as sequenced in a study of shared clonotypes between healthy human individuals. The data were produced by immunoSEQ multiplex PCR, yet TCRdb's version contains in-frame clones alone and is incomplete. Altogether 1.5 million to 2.5 million clones are present, over 85% being singletons, with the ten largest covering 1% to 1.5%. Only CD45RO-negative cells positively selected for CCR7 counted as naive CD8 cells, so terminally differentiated effector memory CD45RA+ cells were excluded. Sequenced: naive CD8+ T cells sorted from blood. The receptors here all came from a man between 18 and 29 years old in good health.

The chain is built from TRBV14 and TRBJ1-1; D not certain. V was pared by 4 bases and J by 4 bases, with 16 bases between. Germline V lookup: CDR1 SGHDN, CDR2 FVKESK. CDR3 size: 15 residues. CDR3 DNA sequence: TGTGCCAGCAGCCCGCACATAGGGTTTGGCACTGAAGCTTTCTTT. This gives the protein CASSPHIGFGTEAFF. Looking up the rest from reference TRBV14 and TRBJ1-1 gives the full variable domain: EAGVTQFPSHSVIEKGQTVTLRCDPISGHDNLYWYRRVMGKEIKFLLHFVKESKQDESGMPNNRFLAERTGGTYSTLKVQPAELEDSGVYFCASSPHIGFGTEAFFGQGTRLTVV.

The rearrangement links TRBV30 to TRBJ2-3; the match to TRBD1 covers 11 bases. The V gene's germline CDR1 is GTSNPN and CDR2 SVGIG (reference sequence). After removal of 1 base from V and 4 bases from J, the junction contained 1 base not matched to a gene. This CDR3 spans 14 amino acids. The CDR3 DNA follows: TGTGCCTGGAGTGCGGGACAGGGGGCAGATACGCAGTATTTT. This gives the protein CAWSAGQGADTQYF.

V is TRBV2 and J is TRBJ2-7, with D possibly being TRBD1 (5 bases). This CDR3 comprises 13 residues. Germline lookup yields CDR1 SNHLY and CDR2 FYNNEI. Between the trimmed V and J ends, which lost 6 bases and 4 bases, there was a span of 13 bases. As DNA, the CDR3 is TGTGCCAGCAGACATGGGGCTGTGTACGAGCAGTACTTC. It translates to CASRHGAVYEQYF.

This chain links TRBV6-5 with TRBJ1-2; TRBD1 agrees at 8 bases. The CDR3 has 13 amino acids. Germline V gives CDR1 MNHEY, CDR2 SVGAGI. J gave up 8 bases and V 2 bases, and 4 bases lay outside the gene matches. Here the CDR3 DNA reads TGTGCCAGCAGTTACCGGACAGGGACAGGCTACACCTTC. Its translation is CASSYRTGTGYTF.

The J gene is TRBJ2-3, the V gene TRBV10-2; D is ambiguous. Germline lookup yields CDR1 WSHSY and CDR2 SAAADI. The CDR3 has 11 residues. V lost 6 bases and J lost 6, with 7 bases in between. The CDR3 region is CASRGPDTQYF. As DNA, the CDR3 is TGCGCCAGCAGAGGGCCGGATACGCAGTATTTT.

The rearrangement uses TRBV5-1 and TRBJ1-1; maybe TRBD1 (6 bases). V lost 0 bases and J 0 bases, leaving 15 bases between the germline ends. Germline V gene sequence: CDR1 SGHRS, CDR2 YFSETQ. This CDR3 spans 17 amino acids. The CDR3 here is CASSLVGQGLMNTEAFF. CDR3 bases: TGCGCCAGCAGCTTGGTAGGCCAGGGGCTCATGAACACTGAAGCTTTCTTT.

The V and J genes are TRBV30 and TRBJ2-7, with D perhaps matching TRBD2 (5 bases). The length of the CDR3 is 13 residues. The germline CDR1 and CDR2 sequences are GTSNPN and SVGIG (reference sequence). With 2 bases removed from V and 3 bases from J, the gap between germline ends came to 11 bases. As DNA, the CDR3 is TGTGCCTGGAGTCGGGGTGCGTACTACGAGCAGTACTTC. Residues: CAWSRGAYYEQYF.

This clone came up a few times. This chain uses TRBV9 with TRBJ1-1; possible D gene TRBD1, 6 bases. Trimming cost V 3 bases and J 4 bases, with 7 bases left between them. CDR3 length: 12 amino acids. The germline gives CDR1 SGDLS, CDR2 YYNGEE. CDR3 sequence: CASSEGGTEAFF. CDR3 in DNA: TGTGCCAGCAGCGAGGGGGGCACTGAAGCTTTCTTT.

To note about this clone: The sample holds other DNA sequences that translate to the same CDR3. The chain has TRBV30 and TRBJ2-2, with D uncertain. Trimming left V 2 bases short and J 5 bases short, with 6 bases between. The V gene's germline CDR1 is GTSNPN and CDR2 SVGIG (reference sequence). CDR3 length: 12 amino acids. CDR3 DNA: TGTGCCTGGAGTTACGGTACCGGGGAGCTGTTTTTT. Its protein is CAWSYGTGELFF.

The chain couples TRBV4-1 to TRBJ2-5; 9 nucleotides align to TRBD2. V gave up 1 base and J gave up 2 bases; unmatched junction bases: 11. CDR3 length equals 18 residues. The V gene's germline CDR1 is MGHRA and CDR2 YSYEKL. This CDR3 is CASSQGPMGLAEQETQYF. For the CDR3, the DNA is TGCGCCAGCAGCCAAGGACCTATGGGACTAGCCGAACAAGAGACCCAGTACTTC.

V and J are TRBV11-2 and TRBJ2-5, with TRBD1 identical over 10 bases. V lost 3 bases and J lost 0; bases outside the gene matches: 13. CDR1 and CDR2 (germline): SGHAT, FQNNGV. This CDR3 contains 19 residues. The CDR3 sequence is CASSFPLDRGDINQETQYF. DNA for the CDR3: TGTGCCAGCAGCTTCCCCTTGGACAGGGGGGATATCAACCAAGAGACCCAGTACTTC.

The chain couples TRBV7-9 to TRBJ2-7; 11 positions match TRBD2. With 2 bases clipped from V and 0 bases from J, the junction kept 6 bases outside the gene matches. Germline lookup yields CDR1 SEHNR and CDR2 FQNEAQ (reference sequence). This CDR3 contains 17 residues. The CDR3 is CASSLPSGRPNSYEQYF. CDR3 DNA sequence: TGTGCCAGCAGCTTACCTAGCGGGAGGCCTAACTCCTACGAGCAGTACTTC.

The rearrangement links TRBV27 to TRBJ2-3; a possible D gene is TRBD2 (5 bases). V was cut by 6 bases and J by 6 bases, with 13 bases left in between. Germline assignment: CDR1 MNHEY and CDR2 SMNVEV (reference sequence). This CDR3 contains 13 residues. The CDR3 sequence is CASRRRGLDTQYF. DNA for the CDR3: TGTGCCAGCAGACGACGCGGGTTGGATACGCAGTATTTT.

A word on this clone: The sample has other DNA sequences that encode this CDR3 too. The chain recombines TRBV9 with TRBJ2-1, with D possibly matching TRBD2 (5 bases). Germline CDR1 is SGDLS and CDR2 is YYNGEE. This CDR3 comprises 12 residues. Trimming cost V 3 bases and J 7 bases, with 8 bases left between them. The CDR3 loop reads CASSDLANEQFF. The CDR3 DNA follows: TGTGCCAGCAGCGATCTAGCTAATGAGCAGTTCTTC. The full variable domain, its missing parts supplied by reference TRBV9 and TRBJ2-1, is DSGVTQTPKHLITATGQRVTLRCSPRSGDLSVYWYQQSLDQGLQFLIQYYNGEERAKGNILERFSAQQFPDLHSELNLSSLELGDSALYFCASSDLANEQFFGPGTRLTVL.

The chain links TRBV27 to TRBJ2-2; D is possibly TRBD1 or TRBD2 (5 bases each). The germline CDR1 and CDR2 sequences are MNHEY and SMNVEV (reference sequence). CDR3 length equals 14 residues. The germline V and J ends were trimmed by 2 bases and 4 bases, with 8 bases remaining between them. The CDR3 DNA sequence: TGTGCCAGCAGTTTAGAGGGGCCCACCGGGGAGCTGTTTTTT. It specifies CASSLEGPTGELFF.

The rearrangement joins TRBV27 to TRBJ1-2; D gene unclear. Germline V gene lookup returns CDR1 MNHEY and CDR2 SMNVEV (reference sequence). The CDR3 has 16 amino acids. V lost 5 bases to trimming and J lost 0 bases, with 16 bases between them. CDR3 coding DNA: TGTGCCAGCAGTCCGTCGGCAGGAGAGACTAACTATGGCTACACCTTC. As protein: CASSPSAGETNYGYTF.

The chain is built from TRBV11-2 and TRBJ2-7; the D gene is possibly TRBD1 (6 bases). Per germline, CDR1 SGHAT and CDR2 FQNNGV. V dropped 6 bases and J dropped 3 bases, with 15 bases sitting between them. The length of the CDR3 is 14 residues. The CDR3 loop is CASSSGVAYYEQYF. In nucleotides, the CDR3 is TGTGCCAGCAGTTCAGGGGTTGCGTACTACGAGCAGTACTTC.

The genes are TRBV2 and TRBJ2-5; D is unresolved. This CDR3 is built from 16 residues. Trimming stripped 7 bases from V and 5 bases from J, with 23 bases between. Germline values: CDR1 SNHLY, CDR2 FYNNEI. In DNA, the CDR3 is TGTGCCAGCACCGAAACACAGTGGGGTATGGGGGAGACCCAGTACTTC. Its translation is CASTETQWGMGETQYF.

This rearrangement joins TRBV7-9 to TRBJ1-2; no reliable D call. Germline-derived CDR1 and CDR2 are SEHNR and FQNEAQ (reference sequence). The CDR3 loop spans 14 amino acids. Trimming cost V 3 bases and J 1 base, with 9 bases left between them. In nucleotides, the CDR3 is TGTGCCAGCAGCTTTCAAGGCGGTAACTATGGCTACACCTTC. This encodes CASSFQGGNYGYTF.